Sequencing of this TCR beta chain was carried out in a study of T cells in Graves' hyperthyroidism and ophthalmopathy. With respect to this clonotype: What it binds is unknown.

RNA transcripts provided the source from which TCR beta CDR3 regions were amplified. HTBI primers were the set used in a first-round RT-PCR of the TCR CDR3. TCRdb re-derived calls from the multiplex PCR reads in MiXCR, one entry per CDR3 protein. The table lists around 440,000 distinct CDR3 sequences, around 14% of them singletons. CDR1 is SGHTA and CDR2 is FQGTGA in the germline V gene. V lost 5 bases, J lost 4 bases, and 11 bases lay in between. The CDR3 runs 13 residues. Study findings and constraints: Most clonotypes that expanded in the thyroid above 0.001 also showed up in blood.

This TCR was sampled from a woman aged 18-29 years with Graves' hyperthyroidism. V usage is TRBV7-3 and J usage is TRBJ1-1; D gene uncertain. Sequenced material: blood. This chain's CDR3 is CASSVEVGTEAFF. The DNA for the CDR3 is TGTGCCAGCAGCGTCGAAGTGGGCACTGAAGCTTTCTTT.